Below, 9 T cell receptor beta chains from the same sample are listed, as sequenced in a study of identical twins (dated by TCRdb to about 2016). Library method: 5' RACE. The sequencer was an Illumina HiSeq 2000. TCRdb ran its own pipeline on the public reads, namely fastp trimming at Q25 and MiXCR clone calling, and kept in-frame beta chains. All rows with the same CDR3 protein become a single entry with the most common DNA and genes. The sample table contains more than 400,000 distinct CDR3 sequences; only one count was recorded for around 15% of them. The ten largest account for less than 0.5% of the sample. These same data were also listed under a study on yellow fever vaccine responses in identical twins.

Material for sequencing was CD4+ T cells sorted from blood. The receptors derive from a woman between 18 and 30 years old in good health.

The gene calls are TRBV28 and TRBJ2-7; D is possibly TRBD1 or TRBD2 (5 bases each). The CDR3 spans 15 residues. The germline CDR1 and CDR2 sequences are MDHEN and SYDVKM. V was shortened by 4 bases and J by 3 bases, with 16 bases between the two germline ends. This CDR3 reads CASSYRGSRRYEQYF. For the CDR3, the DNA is TGTGCCAGCAGTTATCGGGGCTCCCGACGCTACGAGCAGTACTTC. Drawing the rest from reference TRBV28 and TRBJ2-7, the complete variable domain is DVKVTQSSRYLVKRTGEKVFLECVQDMDHENMFWYRQDPGLGLRLIYFSYDVKMKEKGDIPEGYSVSREKKERFSLILESASTNQTSMYLCASSYRGSRRYEQYFGPGTRLTVT.

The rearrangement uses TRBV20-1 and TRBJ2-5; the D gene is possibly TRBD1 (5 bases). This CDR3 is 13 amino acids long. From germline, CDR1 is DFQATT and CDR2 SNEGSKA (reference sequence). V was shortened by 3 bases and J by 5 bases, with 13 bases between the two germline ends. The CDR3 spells CSARYQGRETQYF. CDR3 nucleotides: TGCAGTGCTAGGTACCAGGGCCGGGAGACCCAGTACTTC.

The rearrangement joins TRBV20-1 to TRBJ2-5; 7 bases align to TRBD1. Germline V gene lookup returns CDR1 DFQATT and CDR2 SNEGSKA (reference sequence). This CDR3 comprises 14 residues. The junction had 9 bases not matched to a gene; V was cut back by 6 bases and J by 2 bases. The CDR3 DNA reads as TGCAGTGCCAGAATCGGGACAGTTCAAGAGACCCAGTACTTC. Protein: CSARIGTVQETQYF.

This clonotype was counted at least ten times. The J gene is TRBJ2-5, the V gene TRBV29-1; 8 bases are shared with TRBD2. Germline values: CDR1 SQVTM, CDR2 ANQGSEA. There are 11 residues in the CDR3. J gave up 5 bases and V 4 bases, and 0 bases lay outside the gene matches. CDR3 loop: CSVGTSETQYF. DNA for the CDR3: TGCAGCGTTGGGACTAGCGAGACCCAGTACTTC.

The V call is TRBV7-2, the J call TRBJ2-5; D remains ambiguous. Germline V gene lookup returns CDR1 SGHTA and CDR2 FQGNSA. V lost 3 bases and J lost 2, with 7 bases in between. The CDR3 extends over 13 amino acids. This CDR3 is CASSFTIQETQYF. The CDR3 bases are TGTGCCAGCAGCTTTACTATTCAAGAGACCCAGTACTTC.

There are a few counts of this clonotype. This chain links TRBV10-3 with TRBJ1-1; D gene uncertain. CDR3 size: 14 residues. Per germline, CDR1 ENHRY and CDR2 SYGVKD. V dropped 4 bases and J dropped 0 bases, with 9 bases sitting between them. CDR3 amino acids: CAISVGGMNTEAFF. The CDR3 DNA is TGTGCCATCAGTGTTGGCGGTATGAACACTGAAGCTTTCTTT.

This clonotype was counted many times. This chain's CDR3 is CASSLAALGQGDTQYF. Written as DNA, the CDR3 is TGTGCCAGCAGTTTAGCAGCTCTGGGACAGGGAGATACGCAGTATTTT. J is TRBJ2-3 and V is TRBV12-3 or TRBV12-4; 9 bases are a match to TRBD1. The CDR3 sequence is 16 residues long. V lost 0 bases, J lost 5 bases, and 6 bases stayed unmatched.

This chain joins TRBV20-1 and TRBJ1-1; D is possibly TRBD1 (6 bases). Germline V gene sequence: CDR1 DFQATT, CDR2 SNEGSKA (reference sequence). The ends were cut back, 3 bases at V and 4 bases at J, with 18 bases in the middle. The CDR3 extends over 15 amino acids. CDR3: CSARNHRVSGTEAFF. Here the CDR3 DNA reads TGCAGTGCTAGGAATCACAGGGTTTCGGGCACTGAAGCTTTCTTT.

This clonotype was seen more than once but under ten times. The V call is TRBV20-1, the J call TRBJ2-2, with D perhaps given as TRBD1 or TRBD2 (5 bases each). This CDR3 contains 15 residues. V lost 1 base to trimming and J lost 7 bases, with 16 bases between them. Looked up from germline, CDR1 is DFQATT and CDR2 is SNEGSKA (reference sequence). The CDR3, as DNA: TGCAGTGCTAGAGTACGGAACGGGGCGGGCGGGGAGCTGTTTTTT. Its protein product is CSARVRNGAGGELFF.